This T cell receptor (beta chain) was recorded in a study of blood T cell repertoires in COVID-19. The CDR3 contains 15 residues. V shed 0 bases and J shed 8 bases, with 13 bases lying between them. Germline CDR1 LGHNA, CDR2 YSLEER. TCRdb's table, derived via immunoSEQ multiplex PCR, lists solely in-frame clones and lacks some. The sample shows approximately 80,000 clones, around 80% of them seen only once. The sequence came from a man aged 55 to 70 with acute or convalescent COVID-19. Sequencing was carried out using peripheral blood. The chain couples TRBV4-3 to TRBJ1-4; D gene uncertain. Here the CDR3 DNA reads TGCGCCAGCAGCCAAGATTACCGGGGTGGAGAAAAACTGTTTTTT. Amino acids: CASSQDYRGGEKLFF.